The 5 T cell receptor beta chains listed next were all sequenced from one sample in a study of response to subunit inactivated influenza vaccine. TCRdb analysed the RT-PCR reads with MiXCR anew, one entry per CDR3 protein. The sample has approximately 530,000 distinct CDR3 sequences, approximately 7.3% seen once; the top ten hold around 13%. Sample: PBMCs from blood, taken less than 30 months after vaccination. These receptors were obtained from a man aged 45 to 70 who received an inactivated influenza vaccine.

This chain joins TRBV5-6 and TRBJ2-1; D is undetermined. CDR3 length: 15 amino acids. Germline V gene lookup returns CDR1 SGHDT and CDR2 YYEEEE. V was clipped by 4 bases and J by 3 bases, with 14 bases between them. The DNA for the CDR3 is TGTGCCAGCAGCAGTGATCCGTGGGACTACAATGAGCAGTTCTTC. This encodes CASSSDPWDYNEQFF.

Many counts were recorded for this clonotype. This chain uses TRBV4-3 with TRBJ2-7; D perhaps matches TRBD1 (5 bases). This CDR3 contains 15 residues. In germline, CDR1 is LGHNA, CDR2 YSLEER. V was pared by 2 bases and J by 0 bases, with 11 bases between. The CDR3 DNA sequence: TGCGCCAGCAGCCAACAAAGGGGCGGCTCCTACGAGCAGTACTTC. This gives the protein CASSQQRGGSYEQYF.

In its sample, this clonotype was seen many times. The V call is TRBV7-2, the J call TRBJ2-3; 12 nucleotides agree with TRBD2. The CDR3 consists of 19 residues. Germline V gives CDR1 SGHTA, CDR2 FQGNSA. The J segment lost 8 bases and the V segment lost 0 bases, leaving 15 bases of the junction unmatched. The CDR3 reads CASSLATSGRVGYGATQYF. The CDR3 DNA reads TGTGCCAGCAGCTTAGCGACTAGCGGGAGAGTGGGGTATGGGGCTACGCAGTATTTT.

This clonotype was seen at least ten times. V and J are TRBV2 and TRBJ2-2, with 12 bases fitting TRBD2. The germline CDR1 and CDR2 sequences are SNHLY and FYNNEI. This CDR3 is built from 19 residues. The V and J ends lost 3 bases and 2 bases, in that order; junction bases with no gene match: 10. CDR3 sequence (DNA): TGTGCCAGCAGTGACGAGGGACTAGCGGGTCTTGTAAACACCGGGGAGCTGTTTTTT. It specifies CASSDEGLAGLVNTGELFF.

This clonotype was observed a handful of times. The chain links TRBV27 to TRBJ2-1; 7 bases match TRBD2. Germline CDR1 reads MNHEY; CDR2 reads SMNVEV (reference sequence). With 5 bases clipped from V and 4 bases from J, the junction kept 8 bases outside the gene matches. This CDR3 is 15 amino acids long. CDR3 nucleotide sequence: TGTGCCAGCAGTCCGCGGGAGCTATATTACAATGAGCAGTTCTTC. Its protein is CASSPRELYYNEQFF.